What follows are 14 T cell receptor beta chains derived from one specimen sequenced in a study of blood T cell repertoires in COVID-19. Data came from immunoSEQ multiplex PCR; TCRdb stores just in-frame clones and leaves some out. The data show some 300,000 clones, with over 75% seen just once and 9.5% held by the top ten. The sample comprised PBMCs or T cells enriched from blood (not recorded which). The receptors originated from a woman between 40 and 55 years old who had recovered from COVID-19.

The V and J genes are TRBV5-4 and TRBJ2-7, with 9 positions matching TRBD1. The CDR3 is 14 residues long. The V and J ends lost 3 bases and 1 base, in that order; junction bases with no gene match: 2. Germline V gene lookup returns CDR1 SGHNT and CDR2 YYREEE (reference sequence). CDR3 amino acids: CASSSDRGSYEQYF. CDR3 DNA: TGTGCCAGCAGCTCTGACAGGGGGTCCTACGAGCAGTACTTC.

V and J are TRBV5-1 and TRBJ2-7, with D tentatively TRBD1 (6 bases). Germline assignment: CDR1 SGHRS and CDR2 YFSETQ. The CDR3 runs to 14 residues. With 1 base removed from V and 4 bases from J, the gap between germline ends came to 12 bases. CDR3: CASSLSGDGYEQYF. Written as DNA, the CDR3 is TGCGCCAGCAGCTTGTCAGGGGATGGGTACGAGCAGTACTTC.

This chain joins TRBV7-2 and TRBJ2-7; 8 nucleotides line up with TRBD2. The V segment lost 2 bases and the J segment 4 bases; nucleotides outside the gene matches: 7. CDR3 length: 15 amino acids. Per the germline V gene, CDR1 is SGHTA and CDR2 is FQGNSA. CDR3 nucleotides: TGTGCCAGCAGCTTATCCGGGGGGGGTCAGTACGAGCAGTACTTC. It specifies CASSLSGGGQYEQYF.

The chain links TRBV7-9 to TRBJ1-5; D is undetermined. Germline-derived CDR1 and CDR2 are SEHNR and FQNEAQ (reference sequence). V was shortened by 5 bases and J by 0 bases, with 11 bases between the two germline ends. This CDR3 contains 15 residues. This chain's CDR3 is CASSPSAGSNQPQHF. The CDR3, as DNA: TGTGCCAGCAGCCCTAGCGCCGGTAGCAATCAGCCCCAGCATTTT.

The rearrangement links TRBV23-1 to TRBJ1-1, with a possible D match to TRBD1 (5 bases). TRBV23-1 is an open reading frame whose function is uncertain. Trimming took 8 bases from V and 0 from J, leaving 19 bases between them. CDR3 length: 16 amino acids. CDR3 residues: CASLRGQGGMNTEAFF. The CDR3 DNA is TGCGCCAGCCTTCGGGGCCAGGGAGGAATGAACACTGAAGCTTTCTTT.

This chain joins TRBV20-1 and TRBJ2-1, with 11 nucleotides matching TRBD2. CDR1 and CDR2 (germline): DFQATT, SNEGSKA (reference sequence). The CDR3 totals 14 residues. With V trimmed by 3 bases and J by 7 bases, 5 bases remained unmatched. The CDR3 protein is CSASVAGGPNEQFF. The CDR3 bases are TGCAGTGCTAGTGTAGCGGGGGGGCCTAATGAGCAGTTCTTC.

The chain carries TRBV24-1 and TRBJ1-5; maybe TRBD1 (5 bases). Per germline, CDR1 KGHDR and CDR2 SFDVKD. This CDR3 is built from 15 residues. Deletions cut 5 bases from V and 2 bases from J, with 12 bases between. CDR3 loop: CATSAEGRGNQPQHF. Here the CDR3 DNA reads TGTGCCACCAGTGCGGAGGGCAGGGGCAATCAGCCCCAGCATTTT.

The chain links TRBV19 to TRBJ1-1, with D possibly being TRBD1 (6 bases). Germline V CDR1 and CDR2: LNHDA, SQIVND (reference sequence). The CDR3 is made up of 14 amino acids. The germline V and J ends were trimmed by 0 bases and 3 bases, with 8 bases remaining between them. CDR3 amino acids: CASSIDRGYTEAFF. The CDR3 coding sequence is TGTGCCAGTAGTATAGACAGGGGATACACTGAAGCTTTCTTT.

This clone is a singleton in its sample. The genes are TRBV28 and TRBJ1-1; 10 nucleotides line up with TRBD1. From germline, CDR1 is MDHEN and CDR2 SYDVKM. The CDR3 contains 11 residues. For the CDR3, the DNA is TGTGGAACCCGGGACAGGGGAGAAGCTTTCTTT. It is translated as CGTRDRGEAFF.

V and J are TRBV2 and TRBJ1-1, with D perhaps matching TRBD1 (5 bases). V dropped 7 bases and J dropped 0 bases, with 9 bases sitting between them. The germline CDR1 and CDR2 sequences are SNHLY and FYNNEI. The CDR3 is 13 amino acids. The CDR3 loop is CASNLQVNTEAFF. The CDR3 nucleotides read TGTGCCAGCAACCTACAGGTGAACACTGAAGCTTTCTTT.

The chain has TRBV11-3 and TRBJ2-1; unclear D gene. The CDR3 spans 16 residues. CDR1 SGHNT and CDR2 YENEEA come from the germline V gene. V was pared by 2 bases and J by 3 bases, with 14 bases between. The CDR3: CASSLFPDNLYNEQFF. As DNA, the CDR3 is TGTGCCAGCAGCTTATTCCCCGACAACCTCTACAATGAGCAGTTCTTC.

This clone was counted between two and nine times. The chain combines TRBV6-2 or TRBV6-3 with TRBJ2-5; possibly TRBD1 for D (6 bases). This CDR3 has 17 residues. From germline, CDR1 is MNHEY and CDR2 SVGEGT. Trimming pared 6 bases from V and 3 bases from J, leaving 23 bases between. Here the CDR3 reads CASSPTQRLGAEETQYF. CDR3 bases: TGTGCCAGCAGCCCTACCCAGCGGTTGGGGGCTGAAGAGACCCAGTACTTC.

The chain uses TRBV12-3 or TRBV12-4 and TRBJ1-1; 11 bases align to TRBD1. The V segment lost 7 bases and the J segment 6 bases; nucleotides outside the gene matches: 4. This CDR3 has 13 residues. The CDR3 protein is CASTTDRGPEAFF. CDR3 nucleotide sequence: TGTGCCAGCACTACGGACAGGGGGCCTGAAGCTTTCTTT.

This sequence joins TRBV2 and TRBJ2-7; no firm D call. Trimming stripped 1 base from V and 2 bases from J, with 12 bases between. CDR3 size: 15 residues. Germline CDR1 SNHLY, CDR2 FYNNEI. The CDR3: CASSEELLPPYEQYF. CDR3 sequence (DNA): TGTGCCAGCAGTGAAGAACTTCTGCCCCCCTACGAGCAGTACTTC.